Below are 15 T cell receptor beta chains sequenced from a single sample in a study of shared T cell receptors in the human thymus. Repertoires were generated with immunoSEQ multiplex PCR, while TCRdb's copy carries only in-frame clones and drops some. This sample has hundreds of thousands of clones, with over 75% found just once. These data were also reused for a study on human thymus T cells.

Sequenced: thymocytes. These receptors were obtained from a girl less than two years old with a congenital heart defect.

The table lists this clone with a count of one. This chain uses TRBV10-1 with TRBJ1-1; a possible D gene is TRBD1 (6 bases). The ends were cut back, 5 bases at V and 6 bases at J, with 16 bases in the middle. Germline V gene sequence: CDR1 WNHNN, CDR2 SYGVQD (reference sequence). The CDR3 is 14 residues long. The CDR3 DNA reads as TGCGCCAGCAGTTCCGGGGCAGGGGACCCTGAAGCTTTCTTT. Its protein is CASSSGAGDPEAFF.

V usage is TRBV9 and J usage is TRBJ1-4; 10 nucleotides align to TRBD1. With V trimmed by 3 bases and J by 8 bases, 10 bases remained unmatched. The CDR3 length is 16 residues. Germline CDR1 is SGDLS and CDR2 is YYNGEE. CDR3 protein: CASSALGTGALEKLFF. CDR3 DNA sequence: TGTGCCAGCAGCGCCCTTGGGACAGGGGCCCTAGAAAAACTGTTTTTT. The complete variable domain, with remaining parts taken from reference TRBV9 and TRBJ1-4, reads DSGVTQTPKHLITATGQRVTLRCSPRSGDLSVYWYQQSLDQGLQFLIQYYNGEERAKGNILERFSAQQFPDLHSELNLSSLELGDSALYFCASSALGTGALEKLFFGSGTQLSVL.

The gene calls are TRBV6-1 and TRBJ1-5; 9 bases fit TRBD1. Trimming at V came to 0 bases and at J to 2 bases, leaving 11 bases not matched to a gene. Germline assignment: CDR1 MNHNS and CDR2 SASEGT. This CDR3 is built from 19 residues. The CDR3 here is CASSEAGDREFGGNQPQHF. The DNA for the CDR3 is TGTGCCAGCAGTGAAGCCGGGGACAGGGAATTCGGGGGCAATCAGCCCCAGCATTTT.

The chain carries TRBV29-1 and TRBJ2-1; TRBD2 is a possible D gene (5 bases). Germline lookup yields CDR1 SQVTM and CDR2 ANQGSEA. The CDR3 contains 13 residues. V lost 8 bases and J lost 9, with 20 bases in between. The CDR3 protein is CSIKWSGRGEQFF. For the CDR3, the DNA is TGCAGCATAAAATGGTCGGGGAGAGGTGAGCAGTTCTTC.

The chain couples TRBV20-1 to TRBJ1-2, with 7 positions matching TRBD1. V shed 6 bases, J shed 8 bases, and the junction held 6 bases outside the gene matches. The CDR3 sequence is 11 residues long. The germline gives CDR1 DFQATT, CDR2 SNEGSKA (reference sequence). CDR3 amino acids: CSANLQGGYTF. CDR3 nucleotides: TGCAGTGCCAATTTACAGGGGGGCTACACCTTC.

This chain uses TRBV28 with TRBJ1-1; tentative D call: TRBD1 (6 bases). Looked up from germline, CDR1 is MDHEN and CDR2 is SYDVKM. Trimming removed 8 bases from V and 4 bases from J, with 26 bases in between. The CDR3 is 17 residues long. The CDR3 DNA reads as TGTGCCAGCCACAACAGGGAGTTAAACCGTCGGACCACTGAAGCTTTCTTT. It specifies CASHNRELNRRTTEAFF.

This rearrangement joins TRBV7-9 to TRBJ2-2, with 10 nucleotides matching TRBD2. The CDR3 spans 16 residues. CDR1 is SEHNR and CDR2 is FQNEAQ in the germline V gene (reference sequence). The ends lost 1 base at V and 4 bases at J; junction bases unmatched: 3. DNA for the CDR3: TGTGCCAGCAGCTTAGAGGCTAGCGGGGGCACCGGGGAGCTGTTTTTT. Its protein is CASSLEASGGTGELFF.

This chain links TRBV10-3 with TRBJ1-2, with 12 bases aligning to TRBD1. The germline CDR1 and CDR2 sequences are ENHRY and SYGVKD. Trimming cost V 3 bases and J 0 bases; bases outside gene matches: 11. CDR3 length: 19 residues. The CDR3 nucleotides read TGTGCCATCAGTGACCTCCCGGGACAGGGGGCGACCGCTAACTATGGCTACACCTTC. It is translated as CAISDLPGQGATANYGYTF.

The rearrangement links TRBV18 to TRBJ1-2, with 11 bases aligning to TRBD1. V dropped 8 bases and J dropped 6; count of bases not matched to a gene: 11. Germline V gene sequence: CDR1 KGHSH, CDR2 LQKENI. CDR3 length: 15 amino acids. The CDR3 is CASAAAGQGAHGYTF. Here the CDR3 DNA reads TGTGCCAGCGCCGCTGCCGGACAGGGGGCTCATGGCTACACCTTC.

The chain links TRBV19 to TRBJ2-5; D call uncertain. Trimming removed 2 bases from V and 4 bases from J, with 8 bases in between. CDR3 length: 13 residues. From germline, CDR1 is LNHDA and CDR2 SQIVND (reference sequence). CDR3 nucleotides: TGTGCCAGTAGTATAAATTCAGGAGAGACCCAGTACTTC. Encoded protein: CASSINSGETQYF.

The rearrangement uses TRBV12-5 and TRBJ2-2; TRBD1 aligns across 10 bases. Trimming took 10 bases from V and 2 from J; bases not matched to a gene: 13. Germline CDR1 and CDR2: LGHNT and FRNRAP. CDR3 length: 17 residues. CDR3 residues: CATGRRGTGVNTGELFF. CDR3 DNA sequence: TGTGCTACGGGGCGTAGGGGGACAGGGGTAAACACCGGGGAGCTGTTTTTT.

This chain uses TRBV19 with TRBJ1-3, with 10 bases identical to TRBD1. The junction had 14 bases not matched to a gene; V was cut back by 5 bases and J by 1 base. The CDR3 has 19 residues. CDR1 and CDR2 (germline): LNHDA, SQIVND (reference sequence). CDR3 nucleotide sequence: TGTGCCAGTAGTCCCCCGGGACAGGGGCCCATTAGGTCTGGAAACACCATATATTTT. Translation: CASSPPGQGPIRSGNTIYF.

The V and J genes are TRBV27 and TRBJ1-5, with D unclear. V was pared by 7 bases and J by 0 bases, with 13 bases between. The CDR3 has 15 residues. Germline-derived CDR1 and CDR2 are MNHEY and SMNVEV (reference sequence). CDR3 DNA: TGTGCCAGCAAGTCCACGGTTAATAGCAATCAGCCCCAGCATTTT. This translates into CASKSTVNSNQPQHF.

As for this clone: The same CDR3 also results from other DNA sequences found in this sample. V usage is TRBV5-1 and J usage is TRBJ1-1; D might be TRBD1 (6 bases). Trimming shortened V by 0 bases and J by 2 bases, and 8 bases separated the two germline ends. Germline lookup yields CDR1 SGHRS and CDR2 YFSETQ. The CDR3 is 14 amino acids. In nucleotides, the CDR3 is TGCGCCAGCAGCTTGGACAGGGCCAACACTGAAGCTTTCTTT. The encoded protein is CASSLDRANTEAFF. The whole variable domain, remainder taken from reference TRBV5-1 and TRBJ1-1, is KAGVTQTPRYLIKTRGQQVTLSCSPISGHRSVSWYQQTPGQGLQFLFEYFSETQRNKGNFPGRFSGRQFSNSRSEMNVSTLELGDSALYLCASSLDRANTEAFFGQGTRLTVV.

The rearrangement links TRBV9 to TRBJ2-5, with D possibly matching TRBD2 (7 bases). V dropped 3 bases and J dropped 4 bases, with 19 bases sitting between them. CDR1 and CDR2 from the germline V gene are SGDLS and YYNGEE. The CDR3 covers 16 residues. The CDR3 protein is CASSGTTGGPAETQYF. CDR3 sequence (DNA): TGTGCCAGCAGCGGCACAACGGGGGGCCCCGCAGAGACCCAGTACTTC.